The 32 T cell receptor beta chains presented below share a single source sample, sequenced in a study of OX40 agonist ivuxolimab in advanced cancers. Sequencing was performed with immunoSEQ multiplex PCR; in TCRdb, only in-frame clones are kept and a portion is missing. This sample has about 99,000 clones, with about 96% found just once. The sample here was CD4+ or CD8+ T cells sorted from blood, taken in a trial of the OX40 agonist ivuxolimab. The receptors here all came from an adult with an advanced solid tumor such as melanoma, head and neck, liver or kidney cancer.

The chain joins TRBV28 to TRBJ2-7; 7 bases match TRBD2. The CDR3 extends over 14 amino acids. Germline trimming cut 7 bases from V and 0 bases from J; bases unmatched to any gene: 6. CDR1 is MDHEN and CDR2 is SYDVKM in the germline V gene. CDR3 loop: CASTAGASSYEQYF. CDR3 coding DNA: TGTGCCAGCACGGCGGGAGCGAGCTCCTACGAGCAGTACTTC.

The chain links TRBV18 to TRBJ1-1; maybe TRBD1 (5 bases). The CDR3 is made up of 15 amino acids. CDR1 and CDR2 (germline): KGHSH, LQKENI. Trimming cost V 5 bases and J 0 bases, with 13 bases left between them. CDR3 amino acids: CASSSQEGLNTEAFF. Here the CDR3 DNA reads TGTGCCAGCTCATCCCAGGAGGGGCTGAACACTGAAGCTTTCTTT.

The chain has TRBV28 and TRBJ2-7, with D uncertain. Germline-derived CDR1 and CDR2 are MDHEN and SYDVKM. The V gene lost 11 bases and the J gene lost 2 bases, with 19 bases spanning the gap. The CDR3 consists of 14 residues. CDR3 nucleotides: TGTGCCTCCCAGGACCTACGAGAAGCCTACGAGCAGTACTTC. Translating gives CASQDLREAYEQYF.

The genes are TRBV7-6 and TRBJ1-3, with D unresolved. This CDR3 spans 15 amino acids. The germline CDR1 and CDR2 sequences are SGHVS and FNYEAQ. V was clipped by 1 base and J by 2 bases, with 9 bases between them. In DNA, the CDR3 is TGTGCCAGCAGCTTAGGAGCCCATACTGGAAACACCATATATTTT. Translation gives CASSLGAHTGNTIYF.

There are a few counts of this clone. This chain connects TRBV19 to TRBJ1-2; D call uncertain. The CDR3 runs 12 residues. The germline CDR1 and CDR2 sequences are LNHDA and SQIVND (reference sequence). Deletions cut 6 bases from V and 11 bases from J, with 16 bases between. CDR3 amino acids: CASRPGHVGYTF. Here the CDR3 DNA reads TGTGCCAGTAGGCCAGGCCACGTGGGATACACCTTC.

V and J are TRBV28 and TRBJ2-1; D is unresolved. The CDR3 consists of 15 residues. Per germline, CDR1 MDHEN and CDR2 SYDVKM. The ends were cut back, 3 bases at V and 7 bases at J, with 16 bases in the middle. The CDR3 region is CASSLPGLQLNEQFF. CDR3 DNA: TGTGCCAGCAGTTTGCCGGGCCTTCAGTTGAATGAGCAGTTCTTC. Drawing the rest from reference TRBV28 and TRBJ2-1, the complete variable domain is DVKVTQSSRYLVKRTGEKVFLECVQDMDHENMFWYRQDPGLGLRLIYFSYDVKMKEKGDIPEGYSVSREKKERFSLILESASTNQTSMYLCASSLPGLQLNEQFFGPGTRLTVL.

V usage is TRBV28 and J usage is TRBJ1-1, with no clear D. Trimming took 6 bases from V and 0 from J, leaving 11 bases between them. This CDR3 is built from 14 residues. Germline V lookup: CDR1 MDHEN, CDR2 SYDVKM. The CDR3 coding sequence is TGTGCCAGCAGGGACGACATAATGAACACTGAAGCTTTCTTT. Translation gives CASRDDIMNTEAFF.

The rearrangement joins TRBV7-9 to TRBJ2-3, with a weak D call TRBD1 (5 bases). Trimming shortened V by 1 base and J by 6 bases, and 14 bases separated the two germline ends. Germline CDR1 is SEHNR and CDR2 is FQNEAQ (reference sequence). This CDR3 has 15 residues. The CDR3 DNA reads TGTGCCAGCAGCTTAGTATCTGGGGCCGGGGATACGCAGTATTTT. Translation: CASSLVSGAGDTQYF.

DNA for the CDR3: TGTGCCAGCTCACGCTGGACAGGGGCCGACACCGGGGAGCTGTTTTTT. Its protein is CASSRWTGADTGELFF. This sequence joins TRBV18 and TRBJ2-2; 9 positions agree with TRBD1. Trimming cost V 4 bases and J 3 bases; bases outside gene matches: 6. The CDR3 has 16 residues. Germline V gene lookup returns CDR1 KGHSH and CDR2 LQKENI. Full variable domain (missing parts from reference TRBV18 and TRBJ2-2): NAGVMQNPRHLVRRRGQEARLRCSPMKGHSHVYWYRQLPEEGLKFMVYLQKENIIDESGMPKERFSAEFPKEGPSILRIQQVVRGDSAAYFCASSRWTGADTGELFFGEGSRLTVL.

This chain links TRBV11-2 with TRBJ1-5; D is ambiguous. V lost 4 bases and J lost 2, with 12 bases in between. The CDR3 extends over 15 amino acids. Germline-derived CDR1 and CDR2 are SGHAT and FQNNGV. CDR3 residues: CASSSLPDGNQPQHF. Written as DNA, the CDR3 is TGTGCCAGCAGCTCCCTCCCCGATGGCAATCAGCCCCAGCATTTT.

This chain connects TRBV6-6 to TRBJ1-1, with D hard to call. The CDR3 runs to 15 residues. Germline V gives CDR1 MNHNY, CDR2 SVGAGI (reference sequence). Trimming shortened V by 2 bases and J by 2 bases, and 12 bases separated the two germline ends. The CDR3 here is CASSYEQSFNTEAFF. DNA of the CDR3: TGTGCCAGCAGTTACGAACAGTCTTTCAACACTGAAGCTTTCTTT.

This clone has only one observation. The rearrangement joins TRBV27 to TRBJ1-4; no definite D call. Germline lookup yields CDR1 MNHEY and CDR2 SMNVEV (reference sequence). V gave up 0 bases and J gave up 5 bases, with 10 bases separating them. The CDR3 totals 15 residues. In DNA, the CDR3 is TGTGCCAGCAGTTTATCGCTGTCGGTGAATGAAAAACTGTTTTTT. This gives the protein CASSLSLSVNEKLFF.

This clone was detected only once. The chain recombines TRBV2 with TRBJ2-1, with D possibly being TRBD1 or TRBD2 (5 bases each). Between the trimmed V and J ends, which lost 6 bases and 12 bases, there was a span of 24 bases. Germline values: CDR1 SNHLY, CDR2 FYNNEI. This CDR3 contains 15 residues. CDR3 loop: CASSTTRDHNGGQFF. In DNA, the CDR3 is TGTGCCAGCAGCACGACTCGGGACCATAATGGTGGGCAGTTCTTC. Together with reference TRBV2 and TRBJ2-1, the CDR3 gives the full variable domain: EPEVTQTPSHQVTQMGQEVILRCVPISNHLYFYWYRQILGQKVEFLVSFYNNEISEKSEIFDDQFSVERPDGSNFTLKIRSTKLEDSAMYFCASSTTRDHNGGQFFGPGTRLTVL.

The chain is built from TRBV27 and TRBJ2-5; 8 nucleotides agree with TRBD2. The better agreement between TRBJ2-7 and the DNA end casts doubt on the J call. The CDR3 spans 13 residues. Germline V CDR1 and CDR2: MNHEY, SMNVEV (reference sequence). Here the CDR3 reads CASRLAVSYEQYF. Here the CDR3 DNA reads TGTGCCAGCAGACTAGCGGTTAGCTACGAGCAGTACTTC.

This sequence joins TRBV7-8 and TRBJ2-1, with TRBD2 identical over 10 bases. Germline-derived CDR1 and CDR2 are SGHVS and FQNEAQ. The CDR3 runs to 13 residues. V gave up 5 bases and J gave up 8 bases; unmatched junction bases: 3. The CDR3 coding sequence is TGTGCCAGCAGCCAAGGGACTAGCGATGAGCAGTTCTTC. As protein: CASSQGTSDEQFF. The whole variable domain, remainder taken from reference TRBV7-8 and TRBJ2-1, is GAGVSQSPRYKVAKRGQDVALRCDPISGHVSLFWYQQALGQGPEFLTYFQNEAQLDKSGLPSDRFFAERPEGSVSTLKIQRTQQEDSAVYLCASSQGTSDEQFFGPGTRLTVL.

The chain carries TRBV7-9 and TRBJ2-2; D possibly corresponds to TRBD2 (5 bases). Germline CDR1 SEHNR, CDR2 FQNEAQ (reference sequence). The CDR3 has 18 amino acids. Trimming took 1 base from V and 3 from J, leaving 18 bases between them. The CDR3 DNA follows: TGTGCCAGCAGCTTAGAATCCACGGCCGGGGTAGACACCGGGGAGCTGTTTTTT. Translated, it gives CASSLESTAGVDTGELFF. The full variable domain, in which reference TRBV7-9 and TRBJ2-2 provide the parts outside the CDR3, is DTGVSQNPRHKITKRGQNVTFRCDPISEHNRLYWYRQTLGQGPEFLTYFQNEAQLEKSRLLSDRFSAERPKGSFSTLEIQRTEQGDSAMYLCASSLESTAGVDTGELFFGEGSRLTVL.

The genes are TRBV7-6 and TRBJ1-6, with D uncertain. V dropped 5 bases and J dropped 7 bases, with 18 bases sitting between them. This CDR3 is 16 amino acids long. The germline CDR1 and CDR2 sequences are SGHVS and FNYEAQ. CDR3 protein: CASSPEAARGNSPLHF. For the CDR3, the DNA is TGTGCCAGCAGCCCAGAAGCTGCTCGTGGGAATTCACCCCTCCACTTT. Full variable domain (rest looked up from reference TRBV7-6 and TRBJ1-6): GAGVSQSPRYKVTKRGQDVALRCDPISGHVSLYWYRQALGQGPEFLTYFNYEAQQDKSGLPNDRFSAERPEGSISTLTIQRTEQRDSAMYRCASSPEAARGNSPLHFGNGTRLTVT.

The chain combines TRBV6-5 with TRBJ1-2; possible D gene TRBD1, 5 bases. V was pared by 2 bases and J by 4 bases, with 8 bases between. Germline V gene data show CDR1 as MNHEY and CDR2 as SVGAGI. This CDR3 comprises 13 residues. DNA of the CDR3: TGTGCCAGCAGTTACGAAACAGGCTATGGCTACACCTTC. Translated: CASSYETGYGYTF.

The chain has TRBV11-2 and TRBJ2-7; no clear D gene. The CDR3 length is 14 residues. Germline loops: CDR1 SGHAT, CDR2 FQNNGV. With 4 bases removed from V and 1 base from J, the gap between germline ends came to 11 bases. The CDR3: CASSSPIESYEQYF. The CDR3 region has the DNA TGTGCCAGCAGCTCCCCGATTGAATCCTACGAGCAGTACTTC.

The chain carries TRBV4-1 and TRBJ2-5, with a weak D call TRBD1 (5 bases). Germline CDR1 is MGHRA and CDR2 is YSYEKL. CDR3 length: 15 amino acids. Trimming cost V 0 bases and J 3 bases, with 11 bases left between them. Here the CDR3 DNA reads TGCGCCAGCAGCCAAGAAGGGGCCGAAAAAGAGACCCAGTACTTC. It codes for CASSQEGAEKETQYF.

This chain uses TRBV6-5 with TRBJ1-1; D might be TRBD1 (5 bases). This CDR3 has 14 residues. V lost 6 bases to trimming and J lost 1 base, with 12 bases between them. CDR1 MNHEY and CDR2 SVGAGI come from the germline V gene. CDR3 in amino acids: CASSPMGGNTEAFF. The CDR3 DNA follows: TGTGCCAGCAGCCCAATGGGGGGGAACACTGAAGCTTTCTTT.

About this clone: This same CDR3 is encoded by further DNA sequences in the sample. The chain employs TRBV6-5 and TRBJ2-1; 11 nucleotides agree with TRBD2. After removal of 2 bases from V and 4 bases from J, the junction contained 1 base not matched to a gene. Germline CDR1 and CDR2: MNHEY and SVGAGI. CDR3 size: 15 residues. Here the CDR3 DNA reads TGTGCCAGCAGTTACGGGACTAGCGGTTACAATGAGCAGTTCTTC. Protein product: CASSYGTSGYNEQFF.

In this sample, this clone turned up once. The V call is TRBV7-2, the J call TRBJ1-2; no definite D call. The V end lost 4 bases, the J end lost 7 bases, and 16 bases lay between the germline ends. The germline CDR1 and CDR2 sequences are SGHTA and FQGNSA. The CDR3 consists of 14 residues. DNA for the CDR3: TGTGCCAGCAGCTCCGGGCCGCCCTCGGGTGGCTACACCTTC. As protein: CASSSGPPSGGYTF.

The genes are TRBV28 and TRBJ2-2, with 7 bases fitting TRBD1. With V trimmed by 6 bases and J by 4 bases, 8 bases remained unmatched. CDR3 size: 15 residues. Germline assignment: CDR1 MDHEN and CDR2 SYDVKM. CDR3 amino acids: CASRTTGYSTGELFF. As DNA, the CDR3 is TGTGCCAGCAGGACGACAGGGTATTCCACCGGGGAGCTGTTTTTT. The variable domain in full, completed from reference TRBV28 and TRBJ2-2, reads DVKVTQSSRYLVKRTGEKVFLECVQDMDHENMFWYRQDPGLGLRLIYFSYDVKMKEKGDIPEGYSVSREKKERFSLILESASTNQTSMYLCASRTTGYSTGELFFGEGSRLTVL.

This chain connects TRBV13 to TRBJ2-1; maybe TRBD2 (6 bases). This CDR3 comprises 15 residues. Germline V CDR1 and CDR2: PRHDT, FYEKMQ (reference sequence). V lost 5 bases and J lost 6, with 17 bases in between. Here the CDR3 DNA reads TGTGCCAGCAGCCCCAAGGGACTTAAACCCAATGAGCAGTTCTTC. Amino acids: CASSPKGLKPNEQFF.

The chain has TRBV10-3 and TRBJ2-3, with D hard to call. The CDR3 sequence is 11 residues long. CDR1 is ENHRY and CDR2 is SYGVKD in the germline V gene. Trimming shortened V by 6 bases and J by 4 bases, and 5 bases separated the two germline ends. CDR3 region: CAISRSDTQYF. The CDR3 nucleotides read TGTGCCATCAGCCGGTCAGATACGCAGTATTTT.

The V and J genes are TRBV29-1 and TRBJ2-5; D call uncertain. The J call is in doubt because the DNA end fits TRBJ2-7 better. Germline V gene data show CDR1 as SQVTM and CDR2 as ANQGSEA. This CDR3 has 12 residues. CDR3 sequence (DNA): TGCAGCGTTGAAGAGGAGAACTACGAGCAGTACTTC. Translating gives CSVEEENYEQYF.

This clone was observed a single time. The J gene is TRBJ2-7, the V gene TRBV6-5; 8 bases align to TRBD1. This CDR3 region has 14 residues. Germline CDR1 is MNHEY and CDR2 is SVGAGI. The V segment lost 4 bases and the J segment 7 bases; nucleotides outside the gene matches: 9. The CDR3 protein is CASSFQGARREQYF. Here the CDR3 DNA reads TGTGCCAGCAGTTTCCAGGGGGCCCGTCGAGAGCAGTACTTC.

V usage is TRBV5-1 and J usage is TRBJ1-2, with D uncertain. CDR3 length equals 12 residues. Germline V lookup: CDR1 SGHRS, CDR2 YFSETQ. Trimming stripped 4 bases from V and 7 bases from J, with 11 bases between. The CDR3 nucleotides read TGCGCCAGCAGCCCCGAGAGCGTTGGCTACACCTTC. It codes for CASSPESVGYTF.

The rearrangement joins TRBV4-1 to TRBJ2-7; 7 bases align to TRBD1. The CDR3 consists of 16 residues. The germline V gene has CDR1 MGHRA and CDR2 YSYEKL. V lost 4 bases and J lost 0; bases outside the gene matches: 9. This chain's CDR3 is CASSPSGRGTSYEQYF. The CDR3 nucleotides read TGCGCCAGCAGCCCCTCGGGCAGGGGGACCTCCTACGAGCAGTACTTC.

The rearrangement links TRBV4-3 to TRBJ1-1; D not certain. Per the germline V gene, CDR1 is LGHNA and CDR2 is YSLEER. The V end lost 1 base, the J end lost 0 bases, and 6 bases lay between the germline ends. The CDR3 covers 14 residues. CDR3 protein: CASSQGRMNTEAFF. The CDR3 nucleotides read TGCGCCAGCAGCCAAGGGCGAATGAACACTGAAGCTTTCTTT.

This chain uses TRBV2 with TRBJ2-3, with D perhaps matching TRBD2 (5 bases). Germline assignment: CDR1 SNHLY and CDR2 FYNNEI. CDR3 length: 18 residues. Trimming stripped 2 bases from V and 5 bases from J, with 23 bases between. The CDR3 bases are TGTGCCAGCAGTGAAATAGCGCTATCGGGATGGGCCATAGATACGCAGTATTTT. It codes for CASSEIALSGWAIDTQYF. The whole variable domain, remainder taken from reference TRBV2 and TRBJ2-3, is EPEVTQTPSHQVTQMGQEVILRCVPISNHLYFYWYRQILGQKVEFLVSFYNNEISEKSEIFDDQFSVERPDGSNFTLKIRSTKLEDSAMYFCASSEIALSGWAIDTQYFGPGTRLTVL.